The clone carrying this T cell receptor beta chain turned up a few times. What it binds is not known. Germline-derived CDR1 and CDR2 are LGHNA and YNFKEQ. V shed 0 bases and J 4 bases; nucleotides not matched to a gene: 5. CDR3 size: 15 residues. TCRdb redid the calling of the 5' RACE reads with MiXCR, one entry per CDR3 protein. The sample holds approximately 260,000 distinct CDR3 sequences, over 10% seen once. This specimen belongs to a study of T cells after yellow fever vaccination. Study-level findings and limits: Subsequent to the booster, the majority of primary-vaccination clones reappeared (96% CD4, approximately 90% CD8). Abundant contaminating clonotypes from the bulk population could appear in FACS-sorted repertoires. Peaking on day 5 versus 15, the secondary response was faster but weaker.

Material: CD4+ T cells sorted from PBMCs, obtained 45 days after the yellow fever booster vaccination. The TCR sequence derives from a man aged 30 to 45 who received the YFV17D yellow fever vaccine. The chain recombines TRBV4-2 with TRBJ2-7, with 8 bases matching TRBD2. The CDR3 coding sequence is TGTGCCAGCAGCCAAGATCCGGGACTAGGTTACGAGCAGTACTTC. Its protein is CASSQDPGLGYEQYF.